This entry lists 24 T cell receptor beta chains sequenced from one sample in a study of T cells in Graves' hyperthyroidism and ophthalmopathy. Regions amplified from RNA transcripts were the TCR beta CDR3 regions. Using the HTBI primer set, a first-round RT-PCR was run on the TCR CDR3. TCRdb itself ran the multiplex PCR reads through MiXCR, one entry per CDR3 protein. The table records about 640,000 distinct CDR3 sequences, less than 25% of them present only once. What was sequenced was blood. Receptors originate from a man aged 30 to 45 with Graves' ophthalmopathy.

The rearrangement links TRBV6-1 to TRBJ1-2; maybe TRBD1 (5 bases). This CDR3 has 14 residues. CDR1 and CDR2 (germline): MNHNS, SASEGT. Trimming removed 9 bases from V and 7 bases from J, with 21 bases in between. The CDR3 nucleotides are TGTGCCAGTATCCTCTCTTCGGGGGTCTCTGGCTACACCTTC. Its translation: CASILSSGVSGYTF.

The chain has TRBV27 and TRBJ2-5; a possible D gene is TRBD1 (7 bases). Germline values: CDR1 MNHEY, CDR2 SMNVEV (reference sequence). The CDR3 runs 13 residues. Trimming stripped 8 bases from V and 7 bases from J, with 17 bases between. The CDR3: CASRGTVVGTQYF. In nucleotides, the CDR3 is TGTGCCAGCCGCGGGACAGTGGTTGGGACCCAGTACTTC.

The sample holds one count of this clonotype. In DNA form, the CDR3 reads TGCAGTGTCGGCGGAGTCAGGCTCACTGAAGCTTTCTTT. Residues: CSVGGVRLTEAFF. The J gene is TRBJ1-1, the V gene TRBV20-1; no reliable D call. The CDR3 consists of 13 residues. Between the trimmed V and J ends, which lost 7 bases and 4 bases, there was a span of 16 bases. Looked up from germline, CDR1 is DFQATT and CDR2 is SNEGSKA (reference sequence).

The genes are TRBV28 and TRBJ2-1; D ambiguous. Trimming took 5 bases from V and 4 from J, leaving 6 bases between them. The CDR3 sequence is 12 residues long. Per germline, CDR1 MDHEN and CDR2 SYDVKM. CDR3 residues: CASSQEYNEQFF. The CDR3 nucleotides read TGTGCCAGCAGTCAAGAGTACAATGAGCAGTTCTTC.

This clonotype was detected only a few times. The chain carries TRBV20-1 and TRBJ2-7, with 9 positions matching TRBD1. The CDR3 length is 12 residues. CDR1 and CDR2 (germline): DFQATT, SNEGSKA (reference sequence). With 5 bases clipped from V and 5 bases from J, the junction kept 4 bases outside the gene matches. The CDR3 region is CSAYRDRDEQYF. The CDR3 DNA follows: TGCAGTGCTTACCGGGACAGGGACGAGCAGTACTTC.

The chain employs TRBV20-1 and TRBJ1-6; TRBD1 matches 8 bases. The germline gives CDR1 DFQATT, CDR2 SNEGSKA (reference sequence). Unmatched junction bases numbered 3, after V lost 0 bases and J lost 8 bases. The CDR3 has 14 amino acids. The CDR3 sequence is CSARDRGRDSPLHF. The DNA for the CDR3 is TGCAGTGCTAGAGACAGGGGGCGGGATTCACCCCTCCACTTT.

This clonotype was counted a few times. The chain is built from TRBV7-9 and TRBJ2-7, with D possibly matching TRBD2 (7 bases). Trimming shortened V by 1 base and J by 2 bases, and 12 bases separated the two germline ends. Germline assignment: CDR1 SEHNR and CDR2 FQNEAQ (reference sequence). CDR3 length equals 15 residues. The CDR3 sequence: CASSLGQGRAYEQYF. The DNA of the CDR3 is TGTGCCAGCAGCTTAGGGCAGGGGAGGGCCTACGAGCAGTACTTC.

This clonotype was observed many times. The chain combines TRBV30 with TRBJ2-7, with TRBD1 as a possible D gene (5 bases). From germline, CDR1 is GTSNPN and CDR2 SVGIG (reference sequence). V lost 0 bases to trimming and J lost 0 bases, with 6 bases between them. CDR3 length: 13 amino acids. CDR3 sequence (DNA): TGTGCCTGGAGTGTAGGACACTCCTACGAGCAGTACTTC. Its protein product is CAWSVGHSYEQYF.

V and J are TRBV14 and TRBJ2-3, with 7 bases aligning to TRBD2. This CDR3 region has 16 residues. Germline V gene sequence: CDR1 SGHDN, CDR2 FVKESK. Trimming took 4 bases from V and 1 from J; bases not matched to a gene: 8. CDR3 loop: CASSPTGLAGTDTQYF. The CDR3 coding sequence is TGTGCCAGCAGCCCTACCGGGCTAGCGGGCACAGATACGCAGTATTTT.

This clonotype was seen at least ten times. The chain couples TRBV10-2 to TRBJ2-7, with 8 bases aligning to TRBD2. The CDR3 is made up of 14 amino acids. The germline V gene encodes CDR1 WSHSY and CDR2 SAAADI. Trimming at V came to 4 bases and at J to 2 bases, leaving 4 bases not matched to a gene. CDR3 nucleotide sequence: TGCGCCAGCAGTGGCCAACTAGCGGCCTACGAGCAGTACTTC. Translation gives CASSGQLAAYEQYF.

Many counts were recorded for this clonotype. V gene TRBV6-1 combines with J gene TRBJ2-4, with D perhaps TRBD2 (6 bases). Germline V gene lookup returns CDR1 MNHNS and CDR2 SASEGT. CDR3 length equals 16 residues. V was trimmed by 1 base and J by 5 bases, leaving 15 bases between them. Written as DNA, the CDR3 is TGTGCCAGCAGTGAAGGCCCAGGAGGGCCTCAAAACATTCAGTACTTC. Amino acids: CASSEGPGGPQNIQYF.

The chain employs TRBV4-2 and TRBJ1-5; perhaps TRBD1 as D (5 bases). The CDR3 spans 17 residues. V lost 0 bases and J 6 bases, leaving 18 bases between the germline ends. From germline, CDR1 is LGHNA and CDR2 YNFKEQ. Here the CDR3 reads CASSQDLHRFAFQPQHF. For the CDR3, the DNA is TGTGCCAGCAGCCAAGATCTTCACAGGTTTGCGTTTCAGCCCCAGCATTTT.

This clonotype was counted between two and nine times. The chain has TRBV10-3 and TRBJ2-7; maybe TRBD1 (6 bases). The CDR3 contains 14 residues. Germline V CDR1 and CDR2: ENHRY, SYGVKD. V was trimmed by 6 bases and J by 4 bases, leaving 16 bases between them. The CDR3 region is CAIRSLGAEYEQYF. For the CDR3, the DNA is TGTGCCATCAGATCCCTGGGGGCGGAATACGAGCAGTACTTC.

About this clonotype: The junction does not match germline at one end; this may be a read error. V usage is TRBV6-1 and J usage is TRBJ1-5; a weak D match, TRBD1 (5 bases). CDR1 MNHNS and CDR2 SASEGT come from the germline V gene. The CDR3 covers 16 residues. For the CDR3, the DNA is TGTGCCAGCAAGTCAGGGACCTTTGATAGCAGTCAGCCCCAGCATTTT. Translation gives CASKSGTFDSSQPQHF.

The chain recombines TRBV7-2 with TRBJ2-7; weak D call: TRBD2 (5 bases). V lost 1 base and J lost 2, with 12 bases in between. CDR1 and CDR2 (germline): SGHTA, FQGNSA. This CDR3 contains 15 residues. The DNA for the CDR3 is TGTGCCAGCAGCTTAGAGAGGGCCGGACCCTACGAGCAGTACTTC. Translating gives CASSLERAGPYEQYF. The full variable domain, completed using reference TRBV7-2 and TRBJ2-7, is GAGVSQSPSNKVTEKGKDVELRCDPISGHTALYWYRQSLGQGLEFLIYFQGNSAPDKSGLPSDRFSAERTGGSVSTLTIQRTQQEDSAVYLCASSLERAGPYEQYFGPGTRLTVT.

V and J are TRBV5-5 and TRBJ2-1; D not certain. From germline, CDR1 is SGHKS and CDR2 YYEKEE (reference sequence). There are 14 residues in the CDR3. With 4 bases removed from V and 3 bases from J, the gap between germline ends came to 11 bases. The CDR3 region is CASSLWESYNEQFF. In DNA, the CDR3 is TGTGCCAGCAGCCTCTGGGAAAGCTACAATGAGCAGTTCTTC.

This clonotype was found a few times. The CDR3 coding sequence is TGTGCCAGCAGTGAAGCGCTTGAAGAGATAATCGGCTACGAGCAGTACTTC. It is translated as CASSEALEEIIGYEQYF. The V call is TRBV2, the J call TRBJ2-7; no clear D. The CDR3 loop spans 17 amino acids. With 0 bases removed from V and 3 bases from J, the gap between germline ends came to 18 bases. The germline gives CDR1 SNHLY, CDR2 FYNNEI. Full variable domain (rest looked up from reference TRBV2 and TRBJ2-7): EPEVTQTPSHQVTQMGQEVILRCVPISNHLYFYWYRQILGQKVEFLVSFYNNEISEKSEIFDDQFSVERPDGSNFTLKIRSTKLEDSAMYFCASSEALEEIIGYEQYFGPGTRLTVT.

On this clonotype itself: A much more abundant neighbour one base away suggests this may be a read error. The chain links TRBV27 to TRBJ2-7, with 7 bases aligning to TRBD1. The CDR3 extends over 15 amino acids. J was trimmed by 2 bases and V by 5 bases; bases with no gene match: 9. Per the germline V gene, CDR1 is MNHEY and CDR2 is SMNVEV (reference sequence). The CDR3 region has the DNA TGTGCCAGCAGTACCCGGGACAGCGGTGCCTACGAGCAGTACTTC. This gives the protein CASSTRDSGAYEQYF.

V usage is TRBV20-1 and J usage is TRBJ2-5; 8 nucleotides match TRBD2. With V trimmed by 1 base and J by 5 bases, 6 bases remained unmatched. The CDR3 totals 14 residues. The germline CDR1 and CDR2 sequences are DFQATT and SNEGSKA (reference sequence). CDR3 region: CSARGAGVAETQYF. For the CDR3, the DNA is TGCAGTGCTAGAGGAGCGGGAGTCGCGGAGACCCAGTACTTC.

In this sample, this clonotype turned up many times. The rearrangement uses TRBV28 and TRBJ1-6, with D perhaps matching TRBD1 (6 bases). This CDR3 has 17 amino acids. Germline loops: CDR1 MDHEN, CDR2 SYDVKM. The germline V and J ends were trimmed by 6 bases and 4 bases, with 19 bases remaining between them. The CDR3 loop reads CASSTDVMGAYNSPLHF. The CDR3 bases are TGTGCCAGCAGCACGGACGTAATGGGGGCTTATAATTCACCCCTCCACTTT.

The CDR3 reads CASSQGSITGELFF. CDR3 coding DNA: TGTGCCAGCAGCCAAGGGTCAATTACCGGGGAGCTGTTTTTT. This chain links TRBV3-1 with TRBJ2-2, with no clear D. This CDR3 has 14 residues. Germline CDR1 is LGHDT and CDR2 is YNNKEL (reference sequence). V shed 1 base and J shed 5 bases, with 8 bases lying between them.

This clonotype was seen many times. V usage is TRBV2 and J usage is TRBJ2-2; 10 bases align to TRBD2. V gave up 4 bases and J gave up 3 bases; unmatched junction bases: 2. CDR3 length: 15 residues. Per the germline V gene, CDR1 is SNHLY and CDR2 is FYNNEI. The CDR3: CASSGTSGDTGELFF. The CDR3 nucleotides are TGTGCCAGCAGTGGGACTAGCGGTGACACCGGGGAGCTGTTTTTT.

The V call is TRBV4-1, the J call TRBJ2-7, with D perhaps TRBD1 (5 bases). Germline V gene lookup returns CDR1 MGHRA and CDR2 YSYEKL. Trimming removed 4 bases from V and 5 bases from J, with 12 bases in between. This CDR3 region has 13 residues. CDR3 nucleotide sequence: TGCGCCAGCAGCCCTCCAGGGCGACACGAGCAGTACTTC. Its translation is CASSPPGRHEQYF.

This chain links TRBV6-2 or TRBV6-3 with TRBJ2-7; D is ambiguous. Germline CDR1 reads MNHEY; CDR2 reads SVGEGT. Trimming took 6 bases from V and 5 from J, leaving 20 bases between them. CDR3 length: 15 amino acids. CDR3 nucleotides: TGTGCCAGCAGCGCCGGAACAGATGCGAACCACGAGCAGTACTTC. As protein: CASSAGTDANHEQYF.